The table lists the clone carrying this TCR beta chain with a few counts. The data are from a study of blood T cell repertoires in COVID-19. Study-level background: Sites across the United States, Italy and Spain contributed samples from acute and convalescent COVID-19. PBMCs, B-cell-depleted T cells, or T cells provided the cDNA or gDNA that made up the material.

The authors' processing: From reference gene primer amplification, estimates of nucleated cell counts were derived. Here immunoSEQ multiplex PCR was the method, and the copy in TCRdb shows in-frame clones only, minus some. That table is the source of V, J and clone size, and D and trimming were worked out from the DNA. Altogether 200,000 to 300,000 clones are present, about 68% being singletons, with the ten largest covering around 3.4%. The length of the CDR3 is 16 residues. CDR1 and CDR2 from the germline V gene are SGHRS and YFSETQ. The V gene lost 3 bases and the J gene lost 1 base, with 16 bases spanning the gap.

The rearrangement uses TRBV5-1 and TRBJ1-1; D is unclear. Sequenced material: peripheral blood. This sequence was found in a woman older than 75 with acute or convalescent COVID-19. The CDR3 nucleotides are TGCGCCAGCAGCTCCGCCACAGTTTTCTCGAACACTGAAGCTTTCTTT. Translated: CASSSATVFSNTEAFF.